These 28 T cell receptor beta chains were sequenced from one sample in a study of control samples from healthy donors and cancer patients. Method: immunoSEQ multiplex PCR; TCRdb's copy keeps in-frame clones and lacks some. The sample carries 100,000 to 150,000 clones, roughly 90% recorded once. Sequences were obtained from PBMCs. The receptors were sampled from a man aged 50 to 60 with head and neck cancer.

The genes are TRBV7-9 and TRBJ2-7, with TRBD1 matching over 7 bases. CDR1 is SEHNR, CDR2 FQNEAQ, per germline (reference sequence). This CDR3 has 15 amino acids. With 5 bases clipped from V and 0 bases from J, the junction kept 7 bases outside the gene matches. In nucleotides, the CDR3 is TGTGCCAGCAGCCCAGAGGGGACAGTCTCCTACGAGCAGTACTTC. Protein: CASSPEGTVSYEQYF.

This chain joins TRBV7-9 and TRBJ2-5; 7 bases agree with TRBD1. The CDR3 has 13 residues. Losses at the gene ends were 8 bases for V and 2 bases for J; bases not matched to a gene: 5. Per the germline V gene, CDR1 is SEHNR and CDR2 is FQNEAQ (reference sequence). CDR3 sequence (DNA): TGTGCCAGCCTAAGGACAGGTCAAGAGACCCAGTACTTC. Its protein product is CASLRTGQETQYF. The full variable domain, completed using reference TRBV7-9 and TRBJ2-5, is DTGVSQNPRHKITKRGQNVTFRCDPISEHNRLYWYRQTLGQGPEFLTYFQNEAQLEKSRLLSDRFSAERPKGSFSTLEIQRTEQGDSAMYLCASLRTGQETQYFGPGTRLLVL.

This clone was detected a few times. The chain carries TRBV6-1 and TRBJ1-1, with D unclear. V was pared by 2 bases and J by 0 bases, with 7 bases between. Germline CDR1 and CDR2: MNHNS and SASEGT. The length of the CDR3 is 14 residues. The CDR3: CASSESHMNTEAFF. In DNA, the CDR3 is TGTGCCAGCAGTGAATCTCATATGAACACTGAAGCTTTCTTT.

This clone has only a few counts. This sequence joins TRBV3-1 (or the pseudogene TRBV3-2) and TRBJ1-5; D ambiguous. Germline CDR1 is LGHDT and CDR2 is YNNKEL (reference sequence). Deletions cut 0 bases from V and 7 bases from J, with 13 bases between. This CDR3 spans 15 amino acids. The CDR3 bases are TGTGCCAGCAGCCAAGATTCGAGGCCGCAACAGCCCCAGCATTTT. As protein: CASSQDSRPQQPQHF.

Notes on this clone: The same CDR3 is also encoded by other DNA sequences in this sample. The rearrangement links TRBV3-1 (or the pseudogene TRBV3-2) to TRBJ1-5; possibly TRBD1 for D (5 bases). The CDR3 sequence is 14 residues long. V lost 1 base and J 6 bases, leaving 10 bases between the germline ends. Germline V gene lookup returns CDR1 LGHDT and CDR2 YNNKEL (reference sequence). Written as DNA, the CDR3 is TGTGCCAGCAGCCAAGGGACATCGGGTCAGCCCCAGCATTTT. Protein sequence: CASSQGTSGQPQHF.

Turning to this clone: Other DNA sequences from this sample encode an identical CDR3 as well. The V call is TRBV27, the J call TRBJ2-1; D is uncertain. The CDR3 covers 13 residues. Germline V lookup: CDR1 MNHEY, CDR2 SMNVEV (reference sequence). Trimming removed 5 bases at V and 1 base at J, with 6 bases between. CDR3 bases: TGTGCCAGCAGTCTAAATTCCTACAATGAGCAGTTCTTC. It is translated as CASSLNSYNEQFF.

This clone occurred once. The V gene is TRBV20-1, the J gene TRBJ2-3; no reliable D call. From germline, CDR1 is DFQATT and CDR2 SNEGSKA (reference sequence). CDR3 length: 9 amino acids. The ends were cut back, 8 bases at V and 6 bases at J, with 6 bases in the middle. CDR3: CSLGDTQYF. The CDR3 nucleotides are TGCAGTCTGGGGGATACGCAGTATTTT.

Remarks on this clone: The same CDR3 arises from other DNA sequences in this sample as well. The chain couples TRBV10-2 to TRBJ1-4; 9 bases agree with TRBD1. This CDR3 has 14 amino acids. In germline, CDR1 is WSHSY, CDR2 SAAADI. V shed 5 bases and J 8 bases; nucleotides not matched to a gene: 6. The CDR3 spells CASSTDRGREKLFF. The CDR3, as DNA: TGCGCCAGCAGTACGGACAGGGGAAGGGAAAAACTGTTTTTT.

The chain recombines TRBV6-5 with TRBJ2-7; D is unclear. Trimming stripped 2 bases from V and 7 bases from J, with 15 bases between. The CDR3 contains 14 residues. Germline CDR1 and CDR2: MNHEY and SVGAGI. The CDR3 spells CASSYDGLLGEQYF. The CDR3 coding sequence is TGTGCCAGCAGTTACGACGGTCTCCTCGGGGAGCAGTACTTC.

The CDR3 sequence: CASSLDRAMNSPLHF. CDR3 nucleotide sequence: TGTGCCAGCAGCTTAGACAGGGCAATGAATTCACCCCTCCACTTT. The chain couples TRBV7-2 to TRBJ1-6; D perhaps matches TRBD1 (6 bases). CDR3 size: 15 residues. The V gene lost 1 base and the J gene lost 7 bases, with 11 bases spanning the gap. The V gene's germline CDR1 is SGHTA and CDR2 FQGNSA.

This chain joins TRBV7-9 and TRBJ2-7; 8 positions agree with TRBD1. The V segment lost 1 base and the J segment 0 bases; nucleotides outside the gene matches: 5. Germline loops: CDR1 SEHNR, CDR2 FQNEAQ (reference sequence). The CDR3 sequence is 16 residues long. This chain's CDR3 is CASSLGGQGSSYEQYF. The DNA for the CDR3 is TGTGCCAGCAGCTTAGGTGGACAGGGTAGCTCCTACGAGCAGTACTTC.

The chain joins TRBV7-9 to TRBJ1-6; D uncertain. The CDR3 consists of 16 residues. Trimming pared 1 base from V and 2 bases from J, leaving 9 bases between. The V gene's germline CDR1 is SEHNR and CDR2 FQNEAQ (reference sequence). This chain's CDR3 is CASSLGGGAYNSPLHF. The CDR3 bases are TGTGCCAGCAGCTTAGGAGGAGGAGCCTATAATTCACCCCTCCACTTT.

In regard to this clone: This specimen includes other DNA sequences encoding the same CDR3. The chain joins TRBV5-1 to TRBJ2-1; no reliable D call. Germline V gene data show CDR1 as SGHRS and CDR2 as YFSETQ. This CDR3 is built from 11 residues. Trimming took 0 bases from V and 5 from J, leaving 0 bases between them. The CDR3 DNA sequence: TGCGCCAGCAGCTTGGACAATGAGCAGTTCTTC. It codes for CASSLDNEQFF.

The chain carries TRBV19 and TRBJ2-1; tentative D call: TRBD2 (5 bases). The CDR3 has 15 amino acids. V was pared by 1 base and J by 9 bases, with 16 bases between. The germline V gene encodes CDR1 LNHDA and CDR2 SQIVND (reference sequence). The CDR3 here is CASSIGGRSRGEQFF. DNA of the CDR3: TGTGCCAGTAGTATAGGAGGGCGGTCCCGTGGTGAGCAGTTCTTC.

The rearrangement joins TRBV5-1 to TRBJ1-6, with unresolved D. This CDR3 comprises 12 residues. The V end was cut by 4 bases, the J end by 5 bases, with 4 bases between. Germline V gives CDR1 SGHRS, CDR2 YFSETQ. This CDR3 is CASSRDNSPLHF. CDR3 DNA sequence: TGCGCCAGCAGCAGAGATAATTCACCCCTCCACTTT.

CDR3 coding DNA: TGTGCCAGCAGTCCTCACGAAGGCTCTGGAAACACCATATATTTT. Its translation: CASSPHEGSGNTIYF. This chain connects TRBV28 to TRBJ1-3; no clear D. The germline V gene encodes CDR1 MDHEN and CDR2 SYDVKM. V shed 5 bases and J shed 0 bases, with 11 bases lying between them. This CDR3 is built from 15 residues.

V gene TRBV9 combines with J gene TRBJ1-2; D possibly corresponds to TRBD1 (5 bases). The length of the CDR3 is 15 residues. V lost 0 bases and J lost 4, with 13 bases in between. From germline, CDR1 is SGDLS and CDR2 YYNGEE. CDR3 sequence: CASSVETGPGYGYTF. The CDR3 DNA reads as TGTGCCAGCAGCGTAGAAACAGGACCGGGCTATGGCTACACCTTC.

This chain uses TRBV6-5 with TRBJ2-5, with D possibly matching TRBD2 (5 bases). Trimming stripped 6 bases from V and 4 bases from J, with 12 bases between. The CDR3 is 13 residues long. Germline lookup yields CDR1 MNHEY and CDR2 SVGAGI. The CDR3, as DNA: TGTGCCAGCAGGGGGAGTATGGGAGAGACCCAGTACTTC. This codes for CASRGSMGETQYF.

The chain recombines TRBV10-2 with TRBJ2-1, with 13 bases fitting TRBD2. Germline CDR1 and CDR2: WSHSY and SAAADI. Trimming cost V 10 bases and J 6 bases; bases outside gene matches: 6. The CDR3 contains 14 residues. CDR3 bases: TGCGCCACTTGGCGGACTAGCGGGGGCAATGAGCAGTTCTTC. This translates into CATWRTSGGNEQFF.

This clone was detected once. This chain uses TRBV5-1 with TRBJ1-2; TRBD1 might be the D (6 bases). The ends were cut back, 2 bases at V and 4 bases at J, with 12 bases in the middle. The CDR3 has 14 amino acids. The V gene's germline CDR1 is SGHRS and CDR2 YFSETQ. Here the CDR3 DNA reads TGCGCCAGCAGCTTCGCACAGGGCGCCTATGGCTACACCTTC. Translated: CASSFAQGAYGYTF.

The V gene is TRBV18, the J gene TRBJ2-1; 10 nucleotides align to TRBD1. V lost 4 bases and J lost 5; bases outside the gene matches: 8. Germline CDR1 reads KGHSH; CDR2 reads LQKENI. CDR3 length equals 16 residues. The CDR3 DNA is TGTGCCAGCTCACTCTCCTGGGGGACAGGGGACAATGAGCAGTTCTTC. Translating it yields CASSLSWGTGDNEQFF.

This CDR3 reads CASSQLGDYEQYF. The CDR3, as DNA: TGTGCCAGCAGCCAATTGGGAGACTACGAGCAGTACTTC. V usage is TRBV3-1 (or the pseudogene TRBV3-2) and J usage is TRBJ2-7; TRBD2 might be the D (5 bases). The V gene's germline CDR1 is LGHDT and CDR2 YNNKEL (reference sequence). This CDR3 is 13 amino acids long. V lost 2 bases and J lost 3, with 8 bases in between.

This clone was detected once. The gene calls are TRBV6-6 and TRBJ1-5, with TRBD1 matching 10 bases. J was trimmed by 0 bases and V by 5 bases; bases with no gene match: 7. Germline CDR1 MNHNY, CDR2 SVGAGI (reference sequence). The CDR3 length is 17 residues. The DNA for the CDR3 is TGTGCCAGCAGTCCCCCGACAGGGGGCTATAGCAATCAGCCCCAGCATTTT. Its protein is CASSPPTGGYSNQPQHF.

The chain employs TRBV7-8 and TRBJ2-7; D not resolved. CDR1 is SGHVS and CDR2 is FQNEAQ in the germline V gene. The CDR3 has 15 residues. V dropped 5 bases and J dropped 3 bases, with 17 bases sitting between them. CDR3 region: CASSAPPSTDYEQYF. The CDR3 DNA reads as TGTGCCAGCAGCGCACCCCCGAGTACCGACTACGAGCAGTACTTC. Variable domain in full (rest from reference TRBV7-8 and TRBJ2-7): GAGVSQSPRYKVAKRGQDVALRCDPISGHVSLFWYQQALGQGPEFLTYFQNEAQLDKSGLPSDRFFAERPEGSVSTLKIQRTQQEDSAVYLCASSAPPSTDYEQYFGPGTRLTVT.

The count of this clone is one. The CDR3 reads CASSPTGRETEQYF. CDR3 DNA sequence: TGTGCCAGCTCACCCACCGGCAGGGAGACCGAGCAGTACTTC. The chain links TRBV18 to TRBJ2-7, with D possibly called TRBD1 or TRBD2 (5 bases each). Germline V CDR1 and CDR2: KGHSH, LQKENI. The CDR3 is made up of 14 amino acids. V shed 3 bases and J shed 6 bases, with 15 bases lying between them.

This clone was found once. This rearrangement joins TRBV7-8 to TRBJ2-1, with 8 bases lining up with TRBD2. The CDR3 is made up of 17 amino acids. V trimming: 7 bases; J trimming: 3 bases; junction bases outside the gene matches: 14. Germline V lookup: CDR1 SGHVS, CDR2 FQNEAQ. The CDR3 nucleotides read TGTGCCAGCATACGGGGTAGGGGACTAGGGGGCTACAATGAGCAGTTCTTC. Translating it yields CASIRGRGLGGYNEQFF.

The chain has TRBV9 and TRBJ1-1, with unresolved D. V gave up 4 bases and J gave up 0 bases, with 10 bases separating them. The CDR3 runs 14 residues. Per the germline V gene, CDR1 is SGDLS and CDR2 is YYNGEE. The CDR3 spells CASSSPPLNTEAFF. The DNA for the CDR3 is TGTGCCAGCAGCTCCCCGCCCCTGAACACTGAAGCTTTCTTT.

V is TRBV7-9 and J is TRBJ2-4; 8 bases align to TRBD2. V trimming: 5 bases; J trimming: 11 bases; junction bases outside the gene matches: 8. The CDR3 covers 13 residues. Germline-derived CDR1 and CDR2 are SEHNR and FQNEAQ (reference sequence). CDR3 nucleotides: TGTGCCAGCAGCCGAAGCGGGAGCTCGGTTCAGTACTTC. Translation gives CASSRSGSSVQYF. Drawing the rest from reference TRBV7-9 and TRBJ2-4, the complete variable domain is DTGVSQNPRHKITKRGQNVTFRCDPISEHNRLYWYRQTLGQGPEFLTYFQNEAQLEKSRLLSDRFSAERPKGSFSTLEIQRTEQGDSAMYLCASSRSGSSVQYFGAGTRLSVL.